This T cell receptor (beta chain) comes out of a study of neoadjuvant anti-PD-1 for oral cavity cancer. Across the study: Before surgery, most patients got three to four biweekly 3 mg/kg nivolumab doses. Around day 43, patients without progression received a fourth nivolumab dose before surgery.

Sequencing was performed with immunoSEQ multiplex PCR; in TCRdb, only in-frame clones are kept and a portion is missing. The sample consists of 30,000 to 35,000 clones, around 87% of them appearing once. Germline V gene data show CDR1 as SNHLY and CDR2 as FYNNEI. The CDR3 consists of 14 residues. V was cut by 3 bases and J by 12 bases, with 18 bases left in between. Turning to this clone: As yet, its antigen is unknown.

Patients had HPV-negative, locally advanced oral cavity squamous cell carcinoma. Whole-study findings and limits: PBMC Gini-index clonality exceeded responders' in non-responders post-nivolumab.

The starting material was PBMCs, obtained before nivolumab (anti-PD-1) treatment. This receptor was obtained from a person between 40 and 85 years old with oral cavity squamous cell carcinoma. This rearrangement joins TRBV2 to TRBJ2-1, with D perhaps assigned TRBD1 or TRBD2 (6 bases each). Here the CDR3 reads CASSDRGLRGAQFF. The DNA for the CDR3 is TGTGCCAGCAGTGATCGGGGGCTCAGAGGTGCGCAGTTCTTC.